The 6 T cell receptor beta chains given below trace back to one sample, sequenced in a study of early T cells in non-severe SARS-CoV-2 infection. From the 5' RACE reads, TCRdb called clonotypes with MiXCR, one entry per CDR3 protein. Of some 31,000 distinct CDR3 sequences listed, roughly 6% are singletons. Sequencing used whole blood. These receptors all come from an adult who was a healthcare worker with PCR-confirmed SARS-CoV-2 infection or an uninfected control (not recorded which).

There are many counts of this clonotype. CDR3 sequence reads: CASSPRGRGRANEQFF. In DNA, the CDR3 is TGTGCCAGCAGCCCGAGGGGGCGCGGGAGGGCCAATGAGCAGTTCTTC. The chain couples TRBV7-9 to TRBJ2-1; TRBD2 agrees at 9 bases. The length of the CDR3 is 16 residues. V shed 5 bases, J shed 6 bases, and the junction held 11 bases outside the gene matches. Germline V CDR1 and CDR2: SEHNR, FQNEAQ (reference sequence).

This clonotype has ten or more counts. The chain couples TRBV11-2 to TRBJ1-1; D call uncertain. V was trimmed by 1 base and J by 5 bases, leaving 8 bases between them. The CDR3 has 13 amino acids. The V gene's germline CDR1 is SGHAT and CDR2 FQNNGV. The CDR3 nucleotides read TGTGCCAGCAGCTTAGGCTCCGGGACTGAAGCTTTCTTT. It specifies CASSLGSGTEAFF. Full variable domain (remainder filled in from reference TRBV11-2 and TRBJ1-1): EAGVAQSPRYKIIEKRQSVAFWCNPISGHATLYWYQQILGQGPKLLIQFQNNGVVDDSQLPKDRFSAERLKGVDSTLKIQPAKLEDSAVYLCASSLGSGTEAFFGQGTRLTVV.

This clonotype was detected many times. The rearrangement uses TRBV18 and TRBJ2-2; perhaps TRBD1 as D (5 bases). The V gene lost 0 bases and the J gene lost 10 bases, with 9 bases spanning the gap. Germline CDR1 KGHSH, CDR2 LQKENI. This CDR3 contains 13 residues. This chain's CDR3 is CASSPPETAELFF. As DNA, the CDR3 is TGTGCCAGCTCACCACCGGAGACAGCGGAGCTGTTTTTT.

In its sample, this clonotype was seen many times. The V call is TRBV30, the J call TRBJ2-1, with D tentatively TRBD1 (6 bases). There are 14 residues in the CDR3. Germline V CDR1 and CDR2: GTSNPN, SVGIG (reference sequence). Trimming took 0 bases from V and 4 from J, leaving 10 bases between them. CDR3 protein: CAWSVRTAYNEQFF. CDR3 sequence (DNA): TGTGCCTGGAGTGTACGGACAGCTTACAATGAGCAGTTCTTC.

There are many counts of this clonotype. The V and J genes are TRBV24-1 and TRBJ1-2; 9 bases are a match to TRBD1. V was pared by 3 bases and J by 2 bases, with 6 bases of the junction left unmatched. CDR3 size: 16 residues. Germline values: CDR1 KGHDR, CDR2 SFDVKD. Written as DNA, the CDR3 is TGTGCCACCAGTGATCGTCCCGGGACAGGGAACTATGGCTACACCTTC. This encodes CATSDRPGTGNYGYTF.

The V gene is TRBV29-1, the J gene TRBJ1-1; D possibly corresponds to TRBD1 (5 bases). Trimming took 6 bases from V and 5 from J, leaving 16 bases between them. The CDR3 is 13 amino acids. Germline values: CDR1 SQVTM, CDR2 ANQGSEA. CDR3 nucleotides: TGCAGCGTACCGACCCAGGGCGGGACTGAAGCTTTCTTT. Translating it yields CSVPTQGGTEAFF.